The TCR beta chain under discussion was sequenced for a study of T cells after yellow fever vaccination (dated by TCRdb to about 2019). With regard to the full study: The SMART-Seq v4 Ultra Low Input RNA kit was used to prepare libraries from fractions with low cell numbers. Two healthy male donors, one aged 18 to 29 and one aged 30 to 39 years, were included in the cohort. Bulk TCR alpha and beta repertoires were sequenced longitudinally to track T-cell clones before and after primary and booster YFV17D yellow fever vaccination. Bulk PBMC replicates and cell subsets were isolated from blood drawn at multiple timepoints before and after both primary and secondary immunization.

About this clonotype itself: Its antigen target is currently unknown. No base qualities exist here, and no much larger clone lies one base off it.

The label giving this sample's treatment or condition can be read as: live attenuated yellow fever vaccine strain. A standard Ficoll-Paque protocol was used to isolate PBMCs from peripheral blood. CD4 and CD8 T-cell fractions were isolated with Dynabeads CD4 and CD8 positive selection kits. TriZol was used to extract RNA from bulk PBMCs, CD4 and CD8 fractions, and dextramer-positive and dextramer-negative fractions. CDR3 length: 17 amino acids, cysteine to phenylalanine. CDR3 DNA is the only sequence kept; it has 51 bases, read in frame from the first base. Instrument used: Illumina NovaSeq 6000. Synthesis of TCR cDNA relied on 5'RACE template switching, a step that introduced a universal primer site along with unique molecular identifiers. Priming for cDNA synthesis came from both the TCR alpha and TCR beta constant segments. Library amplification used two PCR steps, and the second PCR step added sample barcodes and sequencing adapters. Libraries were sequenced on Illumina HiSeq 2500 (2x100 bp) or NovaSeq (2x150 bp). In the original analysis: Demultiplexing of reads and collapsing into UMI consensus sequences were performed with MIGEC, and V(D)J alignment was carried out with MiXCR. Vaccine-responding clonotypes were defined with edgeR using replicate PBMC samples, requiring FDR below 0.01 and a log2 fold change above 5 up to day 15. Each bulk clonotype was labeled CD4 or CD8 based on which sequenced repertoire, CD4 or CD8, contained the clonotype at higher abundance. In-frame beta chains were kept once TCRdb had trimmed the public reads at Q25 with fastp and called clones with MiXCR. Records with the same CDR3 protein are collapsed into one entry carrying the most frequent genes and DNA. The V and J calls come from TCRdb's annotation, not from the publication. The sample includes more than 80,000 distinct CDR3 sequences, with about 5.8% observed a single time. The ten largest clonotypes hold just over 40% of the sample.

Broad study findings and their caveats: Because only two donors were included in the study, the extent to which the findings can be generalized is limited. A small share of clonotypes occurred in both CD4 and CD8 compartments, likely arising from convergent recombination. After the booster, most of the clones that had expanded following primary vaccination were detected again (roughly 97% of CD4 and 80% to 90% of CD8), which suggests that memory was broadly maintained. Compared with the primary T-cell response, the secondary T-cell response was faster but weaker, reaching its peak on day 5 rather than on day 15. FACS-sorted repertoires could contain abundant contaminating clonotypes from the bulk population, so computational filtering was required.

The V and J genes are TRBV21-1 and TRBJ1-5; the table's D call, TRBD1, has no DNA check behind it. TRBV21-1 is recorded as a pseudogene. The source was CD8+ T cells sorted from PBMCs, collected 10 days after the yellow fever booster vaccination. The TCR sequence derives from a man younger than 35 who received the YFV17D yellow fever vaccine. The DNA sequence is TGTGCCAGCAGCTCAAGGGACAGACCCTATAGCAATCAGCCCCAGCATTTT. Its protein reads: CASSSRDRPYSNQPQHF.